The 29 T cell receptor beta chains presented below share a single source sample, sequenced in a study of blood T cell repertoires in COVID-19. Some clones are missing from TCRdb's copy, which holds only in-frame ones; the method was immunoSEQ multiplex PCR. The repertoire consists of 150,000 or so clones, with roughly 82% occurring once and the leading ten covering around 15%. Sequencing used peripheral blood. The receptor source for this set is a human donor with acute or convalescent COVID-19. The donor label of this sample is uncertain.

This clone was seen once. The V call is TRBV30, the J call TRBJ2-2, with D maybe TRBD1 (5 bases). The V gene's germline CDR1 is GTSNPN and CDR2 SVGIG (reference sequence). The CDR3 is 15 residues long. V was cut by 3 bases and J by 2 bases, with 13 bases left in between. CDR3 amino acids: CAWRGRQFNTGELFF. CDR3 nucleotide sequence: TGTGCCTGGAGGGGCAGACAGTTCAACACCGGGGAGCTGTTTTTT.

The V call is TRBV7-9, the J call TRBJ1-1; D gene uncertain. With 5 bases removed from V and 1 base from J, the gap between germline ends came to 8 bases. This CDR3 has 13 amino acids. The germline CDR1 and CDR2 sequences are SEHNR and FQNEAQ (reference sequence). This CDR3 reads CASSDAGNTEAFF. Written as DNA, the CDR3 is TGTGCCAGCAGCGACGCAGGGAACACTGAAGCTTTCTTT.

A single count supports this clone. The gene calls are TRBV9 and TRBJ2-5; 13 positions agree with TRBD2. The CDR3 is 19 amino acids. With V trimmed by 0 bases and J by 2 bases, 10 bases remained unmatched. CDR1 is SGDLS and CDR2 is YYNGEE in the germline V gene. The CDR3 is CASSVGRRLAGGQQETQYF. CDR3 sequence (DNA): TGTGCCAGCAGCGTAGGACGCAGACTAGCGGGGGGCCAACAAGAGACCCAGTACTTC.

V gene TRBV11-1 combines with J gene TRBJ2-1, with D hard to call. Germline CDR1 is SGHAT and CDR2 is FQDESV (reference sequence). V lost 2 bases to trimming and J lost 4 bases, with 15 bases between them. The CDR3 covers 16 residues. The CDR3 coding sequence is TGTGCCAGCAGCTTATCTCGACAAGGCCCGTACAATGAGCAGTTCTTC. This translates into CASSLSRQGPYNEQFF.

The chain carries TRBV7-9 and TRBJ2-5, with TRBD2 matching over 7 bases. Per the germline V gene, CDR1 is SEHNR and CDR2 is FQNEAQ (reference sequence). The CDR3 runs 15 residues. V shed 8 bases and J 4 bases; nucleotides not matched to a gene: 13. Here the CDR3 DNA reads TGTGCCAGCCTAGGGACCAGCGGGGTAGGAGAGACCCAGTACTTC. It encodes CASLGTSGVGETQYF.

V gene TRBV6-2 or TRBV6-3 combines with J gene TRBJ1-5; no firm D call. The CDR3 is 14 amino acids. Germline V CDR1 and CDR2: MNHEY, SVGEGT. Trimming cost V 2 bases and J 4 bases, with 9 bases left between them. Here the CDR3 DNA reads TGTGCCAGCAGTTACGTCAGCGAGAATCAGCCCCAGCATTTT. It specifies CASSYVSENQPQHF.

The chain combines TRBV2 with TRBJ2-5; possibly TRBD2 for D (6 bases). The germline V gene has CDR1 SNHLY and CDR2 FYNNEI. The CDR3 is made up of 15 amino acids. Between the trimmed V and J ends, which lost 0 bases and 9 bases, there was a span of 17 bases. The CDR3 here is CASSEAEGRGTAQYF. As DNA, the CDR3 is TGTGCCAGCAGTGAAGCGGAGGGAAGGGGTACCGCCCAGTACTTC. The full variable domain, its missing parts supplied by reference TRBV2 and TRBJ2-5, is EPEVTQTPSHQVTQMGQEVILRCVPISNHLYFYWYRQILGQKVEFLVSFYNNEISEKSEIFDDQFSVERPDGSNFTLKIRSTKLEDSAMYFCASSEAEGRGTAQYFGPGTRLLVL.

This clone was seen a handful of times. J is TRBJ2-7 and V is TRBV3-1 (or the pseudogene TRBV3-2); TRBD2 is a possible D gene (5 bases). Germline CDR1 is LGHDT and CDR2 is YNNKEL (reference sequence). V dropped 3 bases and J dropped 3 bases, with 9 bases sitting between them. This CDR3 is 13 amino acids long. The CDR3 nucleotides read TGTGCCAGCAGCCACGGACTGATCTACGAGCAGTACTTC. Amino acid sequence: CASSHGLIYEQYF.

The J gene is TRBJ1-3, the V gene TRBV9; D is uncertain. Germline V CDR1 and CDR2: SGDLS, YYNGEE. The CDR3 sequence is 13 residues long. V lost 5 bases, J lost 0 bases, and 6 bases lay in between. The chain's CDR3 is CASSPYSGNTIYF. CDR3 bases: TGTGCCAGCAGTCCTTACTCTGGAAACACCATATATTTT.

The chain carries TRBV30 and TRBJ1-3; no clear D gene. CDR3 length: 13 amino acids. Trimming removed 2 bases at V and 5 bases at J, with 10 bases between. Per the germline V gene, CDR1 is GTSNPN and CDR2 is SVGIG (reference sequence). The CDR3 spells CAWSLVSRNTIYF. DNA for the CDR3: TGTGCCTGGAGTCTAGTATCGCGAAACACCATATATTTT.

The J gene is TRBJ1-1, the V gene TRBV2, with TRBD1 as a possible D gene (5 bases). Germline-derived CDR1 and CDR2 are SNHLY and FYNNEI. The CDR3 extends over 13 amino acids. Trimming took 3 bases from V and 8 from J, leaving 13 bases between them. DNA for the CDR3: TGTGCCAGCAGTGATGGCCAGGGAAGAGAAGCTTTCTTT. This translates into CASSDGQGREAFF. The full variable domain, its missing parts supplied by reference TRBV2 and TRBJ1-1, is EPEVTQTPSHQVTQMGQEVILRCVPISNHLYFYWYRQILGQKVEFLVSFYNNEISEKSEIFDDQFSVERPDGSNFTLKIRSTKLEDSAMYFCASSDGQGREAFFGQGTRLTVV.

The chain links TRBV2 to TRBJ1-4; 8 bases match TRBD1. The germline gives CDR1 SNHLY, CDR2 FYNNEI. There are 16 residues in the CDR3. Germline trimming cut 7 bases from V and 0 bases from J; bases unmatched to any gene: 7. CDR3 region: CASNTGGRATNEKLFF. The DNA for the CDR3 is TGTGCCAGCAACACAGGGGGGCGTGCAACTAATGAAAAACTGTTTTTT.

This clone appeared a single time. The V gene is TRBV4-1, the J gene TRBJ2-5; TRBD1 agrees at 8 bases. The CDR3 has 15 residues. V shed 7 bases, J shed 4 bases, and the junction held 11 bases outside the gene matches. Per germline, CDR1 MGHRA and CDR2 YSYEKL. This CDR3 is CASTLSPDRGETQYF. The DNA of the CDR3 is TGCGCCAGCACCCTCAGCCCCGACAGGGGAGAGACCCAGTACTTC.

The V gene is TRBV4-3, the J gene TRBJ1-2; D ambiguous. This CDR3 has 14 residues. Trimming pared 1 base from V and 7 bases from J, leaving 13 bases between. The germline V gene encodes CDR1 LGHNA and CDR2 YSLEER. The CDR3 bases are TGCGCCAGCAGCCAAGGGAGAGCGGGGTTTGGCTACACCTTC. It yields the protein CASSQGRAGFGYTF.

J is TRBJ1-6 and V is TRBV6-5, with a possible D match to TRBD1 (5 bases). The CDR3 is made up of 13 amino acids. The V gene's germline CDR1 is MNHEY and CDR2 SVGAGI. Trimming stripped 2 bases from V and 7 bases from J, with 6 bases between. In DNA, the CDR3 is TGTGCCAGCAGTTACCAGGGAAATTCACCCCTCCACTTT. It codes for CASSYQGNSPLHF.

The genes are TRBV3-1 (or the pseudogene TRBV3-2) and TRBJ1-2; D may be TRBD1 (6 bases). In germline, CDR1 is LGHDT, CDR2 YNNKEL (reference sequence). The CDR3 runs 16 residues. The V and J ends lost 0 bases and 5 bases respectively, with 16 bases between them. The CDR3 reads CASSQENGPGDYGYTF. The CDR3 DNA follows: TGTGCCAGCAGCCAAGAAAATGGTCCAGGGGATTATGGCTACACCTTC.

This chain links TRBV5-6 with TRBJ1-5; TRBD1 might be the D (6 bases). V lost 3 bases, J lost 6 bases, and 10 bases lay in between. CDR3 length: 13 amino acids. The germline V gene encodes CDR1 SGHDT and CDR2 YYEEEE. The CDR3: CASSSTGFQPQHF. In DNA form, the CDR3 reads TGTGCCAGCAGCTCTACAGGGTTTCAGCCCCAGCATTTT.

This chain connects TRBV5-6 to TRBJ1-1; D ambiguous. The CDR3 consists of 17 residues. V was cut by 0 bases and J by 3 bases, with 18 bases left in between. CDR1 and CDR2 from the germline V gene are SGHDT and YYEEEE. CDR3 DNA sequence: TGTGCCAGCAGCTTGGGGGTGGAGTTAATTAGGTACACTGAAGCTTTCTTT. Protein: CASSLGVELIRYTEAFF.

V usage is TRBV4-1 and J usage is TRBJ1-4, with a possible D match to TRBD1 (6 bases). This CDR3 comprises 17 residues. Between the trimmed V and J ends, which lost 0 bases and 8 bases, there was a span of 19 bases. The germline V gene encodes CDR1 MGHRA and CDR2 YSYEKL. CDR3 protein: CASSQDQGQGIREKLFF. The CDR3, as DNA: TGCGCCAGCAGCCAAGATCAGGGGCAGGGAATAAGGGAAAAACTGTTTTTT.

This clone was observed once. The rearrangement uses TRBV7-2 and TRBJ1-5, with D possibly TRBD1 on 6 matching bases. Trimming cost V 6 bases and J 5 bases, with 14 bases left between them. Germline V gene data show CDR1 as SGHTA and CDR2 as FQGNSA. The CDR3 has 14 residues. The CDR3 reads CASSPSNRDQPQHF. CDR3 DNA: TGTGCCAGCAGTCCTTCCAACAGGGATCAGCCCCAGCATTTT.

The chain combines TRBV29-1 with TRBJ2-5; D might be TRBD1 (6 bases). With 7 bases removed from V and 5 bases from J, the gap between germline ends came to 17 bases. The CDR3 runs 13 residues. Germline values: CDR1 SQVTM, CDR2 ANQGSEA. CDR3 amino acids: CSGAQGQGETQYF. In DNA form, the CDR3 reads TGCAGCGGTGCACAGGGCCAGGGGGAGACCCAGTACTTC.

The V call is TRBV3-1 (or the pseudogene TRBV3-2), the J call TRBJ1-2; 8 bases align to TRBD1. J lost 5 bases, V lost 1 base, and 3 bases had no gene match. The germline CDR1 and CDR2 sequences are LGHDT and YNNKEL (reference sequence). The CDR3 loop spans 14 amino acids. The CDR3 sequence: CASSQGQGTYGYTF. The CDR3 DNA reads TGTGCCAGCAGCCAAGGACAGGGGACTTATGGCTACACCTTC.

The chain employs TRBV14 and TRBJ2-7; TRBD1 is a possible D gene (6 bases). The V end lost 4 bases, the J end lost 4 bases, and 14 bases lay between the germline ends. The V gene's germline CDR1 is SGHDN and CDR2 FVKESK. This CDR3 is built from 14 residues. CDR3 in DNA: TGTGCCAGCAGCCTCATGACAGGACAATACGAGCAGTACTTC. Protein sequence: CASSLMTGQYEQYF.

The rearrangement joins TRBV6-5 to TRBJ1-2, with 7 bases fitting TRBD1. From germline, CDR1 is MNHEY and CDR2 SVGAGI. There are 13 residues in the CDR3. The V gene end was trimmed by 6 bases and the J gene end by 4 bases; junction bases not matched to a gene: 5. In DNA, the CDR3 is TGTGCCAGCAGCTCCGACAGGGTCTATGGCTACACCTTC. Protein: CASSSDRVYGYTF.

This clone was seen only once. V usage is TRBV2 and J usage is TRBJ1-5; D is undetermined. Germline V CDR1 and CDR2: SNHLY, FYNNEI. Trimming pared 3 bases from V and 3 bases from J, leaving 9 bases between. This CDR3 has 14 amino acids. The CDR3 loop is CASSDGNHNQPQHF. The CDR3 DNA is TGTGCCAGCAGTGACGGTAATCACAATCAGCCCCAGCATTTT.

The J gene is TRBJ1-1, the V gene TRBV5-1; TRBD1 agrees at 7 bases. The CDR3 is 15 amino acids. Per the germline V gene, CDR1 is SGHRS and CDR2 is YFSETQ. V dropped 0 bases and J dropped 3; count of bases not matched to a gene: 5. The DNA of the CDR3 is TGCGCCAGCAGCTTGGGAGGGGGCTTGGACACTGAAGCTTTCTTT. Its translation is CASSLGGGLDTEAFF.

The chain employs TRBV19 and TRBJ2-3; 9 bases line up with TRBD1. The junction had 8 bases not matched to a gene; V was cut back by 5 bases and J by 2 bases. Per the germline V gene, CDR1 is LNHDA and CDR2 is SQIVND (reference sequence). This CDR3 spans 16 amino acids. DNA for the CDR3: TGTGCCAGTAGTCCAAACCGGGACAGGGACACAGATACGCAGTATTTT. This codes for CASSPNRDRDTDTQYF.

The V and J genes are TRBV15 and TRBJ2-7, with unresolved D. Germline V gene data show CDR1 as LNHNV and CDR2 as YYDKDF (reference sequence). The V gene lost 1 base and the J gene lost 2 bases, with 3 bases spanning the gap. This CDR3 contains 12 residues. The chain's CDR3 is CATSRGPYEQYF. As DNA, the CDR3 is TGTGCCACCAGCAGAGGGCCCTACGAGCAGTACTTC.

The chain has TRBV5-1 and TRBJ2-7, with a possible D match to TRBD2 (6 bases). The CDR3 runs 14 residues. Per the germline V gene, CDR1 is SGHRS and CDR2 is YFSETQ. V lost 0 bases and J lost 4, with 11 bases in between. The CDR3 is CASSLDGEAYEQYF. The CDR3 coding sequence is TGCGCCAGCAGCTTGGACGGGGAGGCTTACGAGCAGTACTTC.